These 18 T cell receptor beta chains originate from one sample sequenced in a study of cytomegalovirus exposure and HLA in healthy donors. Vbeta (60) and Jbeta (13) primers were used in the PCR. Sequencing was performed with immunoSEQ multiplex PCR; in TCRdb, only in-frame clones are kept and a portion is missing. Of 50,000 to 55,000 clones listed, roughly four fifths are singletons. The material sequenced was PBMCs. Receptors were obtained from a boy under 18 in good health and CMV-seropositive.

The V call is TRBV12-5, the J call TRBJ1-6; D gene unclear. The CDR3 is made up of 12 amino acids. V was trimmed by 5 bases and J by 9 bases, leaving 8 bases between them. The V gene's germline CDR1 is LGHNT and CDR2 FRNRAP. As DNA, the CDR3 is TGTGCTAGTGGTCGCGATCTTTCACCCCTCCACTTT. This translates into CASGRDLSPLHF.

CDR3 bases: TGTGCCAGCAGTTATGGGACTAGCGGGATCACAGATACGCAGTATTTT. It translates to CASSYGTSGITDTQYF. The V and J genes are TRBV6-5 and TRBJ2-3; TRBD2 aligns across 13 bases. Looked up from germline, CDR1 is MNHEY and CDR2 is SVGAGI. The CDR3 spans 16 residues. V was pared by 3 bases and J by 2 bases, with 2 bases of the junction left unmatched.

V gene TRBV29-1 combines with J gene TRBJ2-5; D might be TRBD2 (5 bases). Germline CDR1 is SQVTM and CDR2 is ANQGSEA. This CDR3 contains 12 residues. V dropped 4 bases and J dropped 4 bases, with 10 bases sitting between them. CDR3 nucleotides: TGCAGCGTTGGTTCAGGAGGAGAGACCCAGTACTTC. This sequence encodes CSVGSGGETQYF. Drawing the rest from reference TRBV29-1 and TRBJ2-5, the complete variable domain is SAVISQKPSRDICQRGTSLTIQCQVDSQVTMMFWYRQQPGQSLTLIATANQGSEATYESGFVIDKFPISRPNLTFSTLTVSNMSPEDSSIYLCSVGSGGETQYFGPGTRLLVL.

This clone has just one count. The gene calls are TRBV5-6 and TRBJ2-7; no definite D call. CDR1 and CDR2 (germline): SGHDT, YYEEEE. The CDR3 runs 14 residues. Deletions cut 4 bases from V and 4 bases from J, with 15 bases between. CDR3 sequence (DNA): TGTGCCAGCAGCCACCGTAATGCTAGGTACGAGCAGTACTTC. Its translation is CASSHRNARYEQYF.

V and J are TRBV6-6 and TRBJ1-6, with 9 bases identical to TRBD1. With V trimmed by 6 bases and J by 7 bases, 7 bases remained unmatched. The CDR3 is 15 residues long. CDR1 is MNHNY and CDR2 is SVGAGI in the germline V gene (reference sequence). The CDR3 here is CASSAPGQGNSPLHF. The CDR3 coding sequence is TGTGCCAGCAGCGCACCGGGACAGGGCAATTCACCCCTCCACTTT.

V gene TRBV29-1 combines with J gene TRBJ2-2; D is possibly TRBD2 (5 bases). CDR3 size: 13 residues. V lost 7 bases and J 6 bases, leaving 15 bases between the germline ends. The germline V gene has CDR1 SQVTM and CDR2 ANQGSEA. The CDR3 coding sequence is TGCAGCGGTCACCTGGGAGATTCCGGGGAGCTGTTTTTT. It specifies CSGHLGDSGELFF.

The chain recombines TRBV25-1 with TRBJ2-5, with TRBD2 matching over 13 bases. V lost 4 bases, J lost 4 bases, and 6 bases stayed unmatched. Germline assignment: CDR1 MGHDK and CDR2 SYGVNS. The CDR3 is 16 residues long. This chain's CDR3 is CASSGGLAGAPETQYF. The CDR3 DNA reads TGTGCCAGCAGTGGAGGACTAGCGGGGGCCCCAGAGACCCAGTACTTC. The variable domain in full, completed from reference TRBV25-1 and TRBJ2-5, reads EADIYQTPRYLVIGTGKKITLECSQTMGHDKMYWYQQDPGMELHLIHYSYGVNSTEKGDLSSESTVSRIRTEHFPLTLESARPSHTSQYLCASSGGLAGAPETQYFGPGTRLLVL.

The chain employs TRBV2 and TRBJ1-5, with TRBD1 matching 7 bases. Germline CDR1 reads SNHLY; CDR2 reads FYNNEI. V trimming: 6 bases; J trimming: 9 bases; junction bases outside the gene matches: 8. The CDR3 spans 13 residues. For the CDR3, the DNA is TGTGCCAGCAGGGGTTATTGGACAGGGCCCCAGCATTTT. Translated, it gives CASRGYWTGPQHF.

This clone appeared a few times. V usage is TRBV25-1 and J usage is TRBJ1-4; 12 bases are shared with TRBD1. This CDR3 is 17 amino acids long. With 4 bases clipped from V and 6 bases from J, the junction kept 9 bases outside the gene matches. Germline V gene lookup returns CDR1 MGHDK and CDR2 SYGVNS. CDR3 residues: CASSAGTGGATDEKLFF. DNA of the CDR3: TGTGCCAGCAGTGCCGGGACAGGGGGCGCGACAGATGAAAAACTGTTTTTT.

In its sample, this clone was seen a few times. V and J are TRBV6-1 and TRBJ1-5; the D gene is possibly TRBD1 (6 bases). Trimming stripped 6 bases from V and 4 bases from J, with 10 bases between. The CDR3 is 13 residues long. Germline lookup yields CDR1 MNHNS and CDR2 SASEGT. CDR3 region: CASRVGQNQPQHF. CDR3 sequence (DNA): TGTGCCAGCAGGGTTGGACAGAATCAGCCCCAGCATTTT.

This chain joins TRBV27 and TRBJ2-1, with 12 bases aligning to TRBD2. V shed 0 bases, J shed 2 bases, and the junction held 14 bases outside the gene matches. There are 21 residues in the CDR3. The V gene's germline CDR1 is MNHEY and CDR2 SMNVEV (reference sequence). The CDR3 sequence is CASSLSGLASGGVTTYNEQFF. The CDR3 coding sequence is TGTGCCAGCAGTTTATCGGGATTGGCTAGCGGGGGGGTTACCACCTACAATGAGCAGTTCTTC.

In regard to this clone: The identical CDR3 is also encoded by other nucleotide sequences in the sample. The J gene is TRBJ2-3, the V gene TRBV12-5; a weak D match, TRBD1 (6 bases). Germline values: CDR1 LGHNT, CDR2 FRNRAP. There are 17 residues in the CDR3. Trimming pared 0 bases from V and 1 base from J, leaving 14 bases between. The CDR3 DNA reads as TGTGCTAGTGGTTTGGTAATCACAGGGCGGGGCACAGATACGCAGTATTTT. Translating it yields CASGLVITGRGTDTQYF.

The V call is TRBV9, the J call TRBJ1-2; 12 nucleotides match TRBD1. The CDR3 is 18 amino acids. V gave up 0 bases and J gave up 4 bases; unmatched junction bases: 10. Looked up from germline, CDR1 is SGDLS and CDR2 is YYNGEE. The CDR3 is CASSVGVLGQGAFYGYTF. The CDR3 DNA sequence: TGTGCCAGCAGCGTAGGGGTTTTGGGACAGGGGGCTTTCTATGGCTACACCTTC.

CDR3 in DNA: TGTGCCATCAGTGAGCCGACTAGCGGGGGGGGGTACGAGCAGTTCTTC. Translating gives CAISEPTSGGGYEQFF. This rearrangement joins TRBV10-3 to TRBJ2-1, with 14 positions matching TRBD2. Per the germline V gene, CDR1 is ENHRY and CDR2 is SYGVKD. This CDR3 has 16 amino acids. J was trimmed by 10 bases and V by 2 bases; bases with no gene match: 7.

This clone was seen a few times. The CDR3 region is CASSYAGWQPYGYTF. The CDR3 bases are TGTGCCAGCAGTTACGCGGGGTGGCAGCCCTATGGCTACACCTTC. This chain uses TRBV6-5 with TRBJ1-2; D call uncertain. CDR1 is MNHEY and CDR2 is SVGAGI in the germline V gene. This CDR3 contains 15 residues. Trimming left V 2 bases short and J 4 bases short, with 14 bases between.

The V gene is TRBV5-1, the J gene TRBJ1-1, with D tentatively TRBD1 (6 bases). The CDR3 is 15 residues long. With 2 bases removed from V and 1 base from J, the gap between germline ends came to 12 bases. CDR1 and CDR2 from the germline V gene are SGHRS and YFSETQ. In DNA form, the CDR3 reads TGCGCCAGCAGCTTTGCCGGGGGGCAGAACACTGAAGCTTTCTTT. It is translated as CASSFAGGQNTEAFF.

The V gene is TRBV7-9, the J gene TRBJ2-3; 7 bases align to TRBD2. This CDR3 comprises 16 residues. V shed 1 base, J shed 6 bases, and the junction held 10 bases outside the gene matches. Germline CDR1 and CDR2: SEHNR and FQNEAQ (reference sequence). The CDR3 is CASSLGRGTLLDTQYF. The DNA for the CDR3 is TGTGCCAGCAGCTTAGGGCGGGGGACTCTCTTGGATACGCAGTATTTT.

The chain employs TRBV11-3 and TRBJ1-4; D might be TRBD1 (5 bases). Looked up from germline, CDR1 is SGHNT and CDR2 is YENEEA. V lost 5 bases and J lost 5, with 15 bases in between. The CDR3 is 15 residues long. This CDR3 is CASSLGQGRNEKLFF. The CDR3 nucleotides read TGTGCCAGCAGCCTAGGACAAGGAAGAAATGAAAAACTGTTTTTT.